Given below is one T cell receptor (beta chain) in context. The target antigen is unknown. These data belong to a study of shared clonotypes between healthy human individuals. Study-wide results and caveats: The sharing of 4.5% to 6.5% of naive CD4 clonotypes was seen across several donors.

Libraries were prepared by immunoSEQ multiplex PCR; TCRdb keeps only in-frame clonotypes and omits some of them. The table lists 2 million to 3 million clones, approximately 93% of them singletons. This receptor was obtained from a man aged 18 to 30 in good health. Some clones in this sample may be carry-over from other donors' samples. Sequenced sample: naive CD4+ T cells from PBMCs. Subset here: CD45RA+ positively selected.

The CDR3 loop is CASSLGGTMNTEAFF. The DNA for the CDR3 is TGTGCCAGCAGCTTAGGTGGCACAATGAACACTGAAGCTTTCTTT. The chain combines TRBV7-3 with TRBJ1-1; D unclear. This CDR3 has 15 amino acids. Germline V CDR1 and CDR2: SGHTA, FQGTGA. V shed 2 bases and J shed 0 bases, with 10 bases lying between them.